The 22 T cell receptor beta chains below were found in one sample sequenced in a study of T cells after yellow fever vaccination. MiXCR was run by TCRdb on the 5' RACE reads, yielding one entry per CDR3 protein. The profile covers roughly 85,000 distinct CDR3 sequences, with roughly 15% appearing a single time and under 30% taken by the ten largest. The sequencing used CD8+ T cells not binding an NS4B(214-222) dextramer, sorted from PBMCs, collected approximately 22 days after the first yellow fever vaccination. These receptor sequences come from a man between 18 and 29 years old who received the YFV17D yellow fever vaccine.

Only a few counts were recorded for this clonotype. The chain is built from TRBV7-8 and TRBJ2-2; 7 bases line up with TRBD2. CDR3 length: 14 residues. The J segment lost 7 bases and the V segment lost 5 bases, leaving 7 bases of the junction unmatched. Germline loops: CDR1 SGHVS, CDR2 FQNEAQ. The CDR3 coding sequence is TGTGCCAGCAGCGACGGGACTAATCACGGGGAGCTGTTTTTT. This gives the protein CASSDGTNHGELFF.

V usage is TRBV6-5 and J usage is TRBJ1-2, with TRBD1 identical over 10 bases. Per germline, CDR1 MNHEY and CDR2 SVGAGI. The CDR3 has 18 amino acids. The J segment lost 8 bases and the V segment lost 0 bases, leaving 15 bases of the junction unmatched. The CDR3 region has the DNA TGTGCCAGCAGTTACTCCTTACCGTGGGGACAGGGGAACTTCGGCTACACCTTC. It specifies CASSYSLPWGQGNFGYTF.

This clonotype occurred a few times. V gene TRBV25-1 combines with J gene TRBJ1-2; D possibly corresponds to TRBD1 (5 bases). The CDR3 contains 12 residues. Germline values: CDR1 MGHDK, CDR2 SYGVNS. Trimming stripped 8 bases from V and 4 bases from J, with 11 bases between. The CDR3 spells CASLGRFYGYTF. CDR3 nucleotides: TGTGCCAGCTTGGGACGGTTCTATGGCTACACCTTC.

V and J are TRBV7-6 and TRBJ2-7; tentative D call: TRBD1 (5 bases). CDR1 is SGHVS and CDR2 is FNYEAQ in the germline V gene. V was shortened by 1 base and J by 5 bases, with 15 bases between the two germline ends. The CDR3 has 15 residues. The CDR3 DNA sequence: TGTGCCAGCAGCTTAGTGTCAGGGTTATCGGACGAGCAGTACTTC. Translated: CASSLVSGLSDEQYF.

This clonotype showed up many times. In DNA form, the CDR3 reads TGTGCCAGCAGCTTAGTTTTTGGGTCTAACTATGGCTACACCTTC. It encodes CASSLVFGSNYGYTF. V usage is TRBV7-8 and J usage is TRBJ1-2; D is unclear. CDR1 is SGHVS, CDR2 FQNEAQ, per germline. V was trimmed by 1 base and J by 0 bases, leaving 9 bases between them. CDR3 length: 15 residues.

This clonotype was observed a few times. The chain is built from TRBV6-5 and TRBJ2-7; the D call may be TRBD1 or TRBD2 (5 bases each). The CDR3 spans 15 residues. Germline values: CDR1 MNHEY, CDR2 SVGAGI. V was cut by 2 bases and J by 0 bases, with 11 bases left in between. CDR3: CASSYGGGFSYEQYF. Written as DNA, the CDR3 is TGTGCCAGCAGTTACGGTGGGGGATTCTCCTACGAGCAGTACTTC.

The V call is TRBV18, the J call TRBJ2-5; TRBD2 matches at 8 bases. The CDR3 extends over 15 amino acids. Unmatched junction bases numbered 5, after V lost 3 bases and J lost 2 bases. The germline V gene encodes CDR1 KGHSH and CDR2 LQKENI. The CDR3 coding sequence is TGTGCCAGCTCACCGGGAGCGGGGGATCAAGAGACCCAGTACTTC. Its translation is CASSPGAGDQETQYF.

The V call is TRBV14, the J call TRBJ2-1; the D gene is possibly TRBD2 (6 bases). Germline V gives CDR1 SGHDN, CDR2 FVKESK. CDR3 size: 14 residues. V gave up 10 bases and J gave up 10 bases, with 23 bases separating them. CDR3 in amino acids: CATVVSMGDLEQFF. Written as DNA, the CDR3 is TGTGCCACAGTCGTCAGTATGGGGGACTTAGAGCAGTTCTTC.

The V and J genes are TRBV5-5 and TRBJ1-2; possibly TRBD1 for D (6 bases). The germline V gene encodes CDR1 SGHKS and CDR2 YYEKEE (reference sequence). This CDR3 region has 11 residues. V lost 3 bases, J lost 14 bases, and 14 bases lay in between. DNA for the CDR3: TGTGCCAGCAGCTACGACAGGTACAGGACCTTC. It codes for CASSYDRYRTF.

At least ten counts were recorded for this clonotype. The chain carries TRBV29-1 and TRBJ2-7; weak D call: TRBD2 (6 bases). Germline lookup yields CDR1 SQVTM and CDR2 ANQGSEA. V was trimmed by 4 bases and J by 4 bases, leaving 17 bases between them. The CDR3 runs 14 residues. CDR3 sequence (DNA): TGCAGCGTTGCCGGGGGTGAGACTGGATACGAGCAGTACTTC. It is translated as CSVAGGETGYEQYF.

In its sample, this clonotype was seen a few times. The chain is built from TRBV7-9 and TRBJ1-1, with 10 nucleotides matching TRBD1. The CDR3 extends over 16 amino acids. J lost 4 bases, V lost 5 bases, and 10 bases had no gene match. In germline, CDR1 is SEHNR, CDR2 FQNEAQ (reference sequence). CDR3 residues: CASSPQERTGGTEAFF. The CDR3, as DNA: TGTGCCAGCAGCCCGCAGGAGAGGACAGGGGGCACTGAAGCTTTCTTT.

In this sample, this clonotype turned up many times. The V gene is TRBV6-5, the J gene TRBJ2-1; D is possibly TRBD2 (6 bases). This CDR3 has 14 residues. The V gene lost 4 bases and the J gene lost 2 bases, with 9 bases spanning the gap. Germline CDR1 MNHEY, CDR2 SVGAGI. CDR3 sequence reads: CASSFPGAYNEQFF. The CDR3, as DNA: TGTGCCAGCAGTTTTCCGGGGGCCTACAATGAGCAGTTCTTC.

This chain joins TRBV9 and TRBJ1-6; D is uncertain. The ends were cut back, 2 bases at V and 0 bases at J, with 15 bases in the middle. Per the germline V gene, CDR1 is SGDLS and CDR2 is YYNGEE. The CDR3 covers 18 residues. This CDR3 is CASSVSGLAISYNSPLHF. The CDR3 region has the DNA TGTGCCAGCAGCGTGTCAGGCCTGGCAATCTCCTATAATTCACCCCTCCACTTT.

This rearrangement joins TRBV4-2 to TRBJ2-5, with 8 bases lining up with TRBD1. Germline lookup yields CDR1 LGHNA and CDR2 YNFKEQ. The trim removed 4 bases at V and 7 bases at J, leaving 23 bases unmatched. The CDR3 runs 19 residues. The CDR3 region is CASSPGGLGFRGVLRTQYF. CDR3 DNA: TGTGCCAGCAGCCCAGGGGGCCTCGGTTTTCGCGGGGTACTTAGGACCCAGTACTTC.

This chain joins TRBV7-3 and TRBJ2-3; D may correspond to TRBD1 or TRBD2 (5 bases each). The V gene lost 5 bases and the J gene lost 5 bases, with 11 bases spanning the gap. Germline-derived CDR1 and CDR2 are SGHTA and FQGTGA. The CDR3 is 13 residues long. CDR3 region: CASSPLGGDTQYF. The CDR3 DNA is TGTGCCAGCAGCCCCCTTGGGGGAGATACGCAGTATTTT.

This clonotype has a handful of counts. The chain has TRBV6-1 and TRBJ2-2; TRBD2 matches 7 bases. The V gene end was trimmed by 7 bases and the J gene end by 5 bases; junction bases not matched to a gene: 4. Per the germline V gene, CDR1 is MNHNS and CDR2 is SASEGT. The CDR3 runs 13 residues. The CDR3 DNA reads TGTGCCAGCACCATTAGCGGGACCGGGGAGCTGTTTTTT. It translates to CASTISGTGELFF.

The chain recombines TRBV4-3 with TRBJ1-5, with 8 bases identical to TRBD1. The junction had 5 bases not matched to a gene; V was cut back by 2 bases and J by 2 bases. Germline CDR1 reads LGHNA; CDR2 reads YSLEER. The CDR3 sequence is 16 residues long. The CDR3 loop is CASSQYRGVGNQPQHF. The CDR3 DNA reads TGCGCCAGCAGCCAATACAGGGGGGTGGGCAATCAGCCCCAGCATTTT.

J is TRBJ2-5 and V is TRBV6-2 or TRBV6-3; D remains ambiguous. V gave up 6 bases and J gave up 0 bases, with 20 bases separating them. The CDR3 loop spans 17 amino acids. From germline, CDR1 is MNHEY and CDR2 SVGEGT. The CDR3 DNA reads as TGTGCCAGCAGGAACGGCCGGCTCGAGGTGTACCAAGAGACCCAGTACTTC. It translates to CASRNGRLEVYQETQYF.

V and J are TRBV12-3 or TRBV12-4 and TRBJ1-2, with D unresolved. The ends were cut back, 6 bases at V and 6 bases at J, with 14 bases in the middle. This CDR3 contains 13 residues. The chain's CDR3 is CASSVLGIDGYTF. DNA of the CDR3: TGTGCCAGCAGCGTGTTGGGTATTGATGGCTACACCTTC.

This clonotype was counted between two and nine times. The J gene is TRBJ2-3, the V gene TRBV27; D perhaps matches TRBD1 (5 bases). This CDR3 is built from 11 residues. Germline lookup yields CDR1 MNHEY and CDR2 SMNVEV (reference sequence). V was trimmed by 5 bases and J by 5 bases, leaving 5 bases between them. CDR3 loop: CASSRGDTQYF. In nucleotides, the CDR3 is TGTGCCAGCAGTAGGGGAGATACGCAGTATTTT.

This clonotype was seen only a few times. CDR3 nucleotide sequence: TGTGCCAGCGTTATCCGGGGGGGTGACAATGAGCAGTTCTTC. Encoded protein: CASVIRGGDNEQFF. V gene TRBV2 combines with J gene TRBJ2-1; TRBD2 aligns across 8 bases. The V gene end was trimmed by 8 bases and the J gene end by 5 bases; junction bases not matched to a gene: 8. This CDR3 is 14 amino acids long. Per germline, CDR1 SNHLY and CDR2 FYNNEI.

Note on this clonotype: This may be a read error: a much more frequent sequence differs by one nucleotide. J is TRBJ2-1 and V is TRBV5-4; 7 positions match TRBD1. The CDR3 contains 14 residues. Germline CDR1 and CDR2: SGHNT and YYREEE (reference sequence). This CDR3 reads CGSSQGQEYNEQFF. CDR3 coding DNA: TGTGGCAGCAGCCAAGGACAGGAGTACAATGAGCAGTTCTTC.